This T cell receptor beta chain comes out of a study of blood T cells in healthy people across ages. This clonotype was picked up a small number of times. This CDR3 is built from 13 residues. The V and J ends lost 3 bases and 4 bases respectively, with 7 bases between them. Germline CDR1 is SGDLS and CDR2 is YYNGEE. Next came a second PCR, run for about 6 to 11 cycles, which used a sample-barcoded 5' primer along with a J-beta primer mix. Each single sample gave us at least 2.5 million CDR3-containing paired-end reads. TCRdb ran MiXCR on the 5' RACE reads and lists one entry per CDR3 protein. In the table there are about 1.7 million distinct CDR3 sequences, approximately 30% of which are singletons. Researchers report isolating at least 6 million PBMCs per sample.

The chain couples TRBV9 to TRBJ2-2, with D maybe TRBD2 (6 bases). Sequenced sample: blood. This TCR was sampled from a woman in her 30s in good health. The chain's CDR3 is CASSATSTGELFF. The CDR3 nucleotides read TGTGCCAGCAGCGCGACTAGCACCGGGGAGCTGTTTTTT.